These T cell receptor beta chains were read from a single sample in a study of control samples from healthy donors and cancer patients. TCRdb's table, derived via immunoSEQ multiplex PCR, lists solely in-frame clones and lacks some. The sample yields some 150,000 clones, just over 90% seen once. The specimen sequenced was blood. The receptors stem from a woman aged 55-75 years in good health. CDR3s include the opening cysteine and the closing phenylalanine or tryptophan. D genes are given only for firm matches. The size field is filled for only some rows; it gives once, few, many or a size class.

abundance	d_gene	v_gene	len	j_gene	CDR3nt	CDR3aa
NA	NA	TRBV7-3	13	TRBJ2-1	TGTGCCAGCAGCCCGGACCAGGGTTTTGAGCAGTTCTTC	CASSPDQGFEQFF
NA	TRBD2	TRBV2	17	TRBJ2-1	TGTGCCAGCACCCCGGCCCTGAGCGGGGGGGCCTACAATGAGCAGTTCTTC	CASTPALSGGAYNEQFF
NA	NA	TRBV11-2	11	TRBJ2-1	TGTGCCAGCAGCTATGGGGATGAGCAGTTCTTC	CASSYGDEQFF
NA	NA	TRBV27	13	TRBJ1-5	TGTGCCAGCAGTGTACAGCTTTATCAGCCCCAGCATTTT	CASSVQLYQPQHF
NA	TRBD1	TRBV5-1	15	TRBJ1-2	TGCGCCAGCAGTTCACAGGGGCCCCCTAACTATGGCTACACCTTC	CASSSQGPPNYGYTF
NA	TRBD1	TRBV7-2	14	TRBJ1-2	TGTGCCAGCAGCCGGGACAGCTCTAACTATGGCTACACCTTC	CASSRDSSNYGYTF
NA	NA	TRBV19	16	TRBJ1-2	TGTGCCAGTAGTCTTCAGGGCCTAAAGACAGTTTATGGCTACACCTTC	CASSLQGLKTVYGYTF
NA	TRBD2	TRBV15	18	TRBJ2-2	TGTGCCACCAGCAGAGATCGCCGGCTAGCGGGGAACACCGGGGAGCTGTTTTTT	CATSRDRRLAGNTGELFF
NA	NA	TRBV7-8	13	TRBJ1-5	TGTGCCAGCAGCTTAAATTCGGCCAGCGGGCAGCATTTT	CASSLNSASGQHF
once	NA	TRBV10-3	16	TRBJ1-3	TGTGCCATCAGTGAGAGGGGACAAAGCTCTGGAAACACCATATATTTT	CAISERGQSSGNTIYF
NA	NA	TRBV27	18	TRBJ2-3	TGTGCCAGCAGTTTATCCATCGGTGGCTGGGGGAGCACAGATACGCAGTATTTT	CASSLSIGGWGSTDTQYF
NA	NA	TRBV4-2	15	TRBJ2-1	TGTGCCAGCAGTCCAAGGGCCGCTACAACCCCTGAGCAGTTCTTC	CASSPRAATTPEQFF
once	NA	TRBV7-9	16	TRBJ1-3	TGTGCCAGCAGCCCCCTCGGACCGATCTCTGGAAACACCATATATTTT	CASSPLGPISGNTIYF
NA	NA	TRBV5-1	13	TRBJ2-2	TGCGCCAGTAGAGAGGGGGGCACCGGGGAGCTGTTTTTT	CASREGGTGELFF
NA	NA	TRBV10-1	11	TRBJ2-1	TGCGCCAGCAGTGCCCATGTGGAGCAGTTCTTC	CASSAHVEQFF
NA	TRBD2	TRBV5-1	16	TRBJ2-3	TGCGCCAGCAGCCACTTAGCGGGGGCTAGCACAGATACGCAGTATTTT	CASSHLAGASTDTQYF
NA	TRBD1	TRBV6-2/TRBV6-3	16	TRBJ1-1	TGTGCCAGCAGTAACATGTTTGGACAGGGGAACACTGAAGCTTTCTTT	CASSNMFGQGNTEAFF
NA	NA	TRBV3-1/TRBV3-2	13	TRBJ2-7	TGTGCCAGCAGCCAAAGGCAGCACTACGAGCAGTACTTC	CASSQRQHYEQYF
once	NA	TRBV7-2	15	TRBJ1-6	TGTGCCAGCAGAGCCCTGGGGGGGCTTGAATCACCCCTCCACTTT	CASRALGGLESPLHF
NA	TRBD1	TRBV9	15	TRBJ1-6	TGTGCCAGCAGCGTAGTAGCAGGGGGCAATTCACCCCTCCACTTT	CASSVVAGGNSPLHF
NA	NA	TRBV12-3/TRBV12-4	12	TRBJ1-2	TGTGCCAGCAGTGCGGACGGTTATGGCTACACCTTC	CASSADGYGYTF
NA	NA	TRBV27	16	TRBJ1-3	TGTGCCAGCAGTTTGGGTTCTCCTCTTACCGGAAACACCATATATTTT	CASSLGSPLTGNTIYF
NA	TRBD1	TRBV4-3	15	TRBJ1-1	TGCGCCAGCAGCCTGGGGACAGGCCGGTACACTGAAGCTTTCTTT	CASSLGTGRYTEAFF
NA	NA	TRBV7-2	14	TRBJ2-1	TGTGCCAGCAGCCAACCAGGGTCATACAATGAGCAGTTCTTC	CASSQPGSYNEQFF
NA	TRBD1	TRBV27	15	TRBJ1-2	TGTGCCAGCAGTAGGACAGGGGATGGGTACTATGGCTACACCTTC	CASSRTGDGYYGYTF
NA	TRBD1	TRBV7-3	16	TRBJ2-1	TGTGCCAGCAGCTTAAATTCCGGACAGGGATACAATGAGCAGTTCTTC	CASSLNSGQGYNEQFF
NA	NA	TRBV7-2	15	TRBJ1-6	TGTGCCAGCAGCCCCCCGTACGGGGGGGATTCACCCCTCCACTTT	CASSPPYGGDSPLHF
NA	TRBD1	TRBV7-2	16	TRBJ1-2	TGTGCCAGCAGCCGGACAGGGGACTCTGCTAACTATGGCTACACCTTC	CASSRTGDSANYGYTF
once	NA	TRBV5-8	14	TRBJ1-4	TGTGCCAGCAGCTTGGTATTTACTCAAGGAAAACTGTTTTTT	CASSLVFTQGKLFF
once	NA	TRBV9	14	TRBJ1-2	TGTGCCAGCAGCACTGGGACTGTAGTCTATGGCTACACCTTC	CASSTGTVVYGYTF
NA	NA	TRBV12-3/TRBV12-4	12	TRBJ1-6	TGTGCCAGCGCTTGGGTTGGCTCACCCCTCCACTTT	CASAWVGSPLHF
NA	NA	TRBV27	15	TRBJ1-2	TGTGCCAGCAGGCGGACATCGGCGTCTAACTATGGCTACACCTTC	CASRRTSASNYGYTF
NA	NA	TRBV12-5	13	TRBJ2-1	TGTGCTAGTGGTCCGCCAGGGGGGAATGAGCAGTTCTTC	CASGPPGGNEQFF
NA	NA	TRBV6-6	16	TRBJ2-7	TGTGCCAGCAGCGCGGCGATGGTGGGGTATACCTACGAGCAGTACTTC	CASSAAMVGYTYEQYF
once	TRBD1	TRBV27	17	TRBJ1-6	TGTGCCAGCAGTTTAGTGACAGGGTACTCCTATAATTCACCCCTCCACTTT	CASSLVTGYSYNSPLHF
once	TRBD1	TRBV7-2	14	TRBJ2-7	TGTGCCAGCAGCAGGACAGGGGGCTCCTACGAGCAGTACTTC	CASSRTGGSYEQYF
NA	TRBD1	TRBV7-6	12	TRBJ2-1	TGTGCCAGCAGCTTAGACGGACAGGGTCCGTTCTTC	CASSLDGQGPFF
NA	NA	TRBV19	13	TRBJ1-4	TGTGCCAGTATTCAGGGAGGATCGGAAAAACTGTTTTTT	CASIQGGSEKLFF
NA	NA	TRBV3-1/TRBV3-2	15	TRBJ2-1	TGTGCCAGCAGCCCCCCGGGAGACTTCTACAATGAGCAGTTCTTC	CASSPPGDFYNEQFF